This record concerns one T cell receptor beta chain sequence. What antigen it recognizes has not been identified. No base-level quality is on record; no much larger clone is a single base apart. V lost 5 bases and J lost 0 bases; the stretch between them is 14 bases long. The CDR3, from cysteine to phenylalanine, totals 16 residues. CDR3 DNA only is kept here, 48 bases in frame from base 1. The germline V gene (reference sequence) yields SEHNR for CDR1 and FQNEAQ for CDR2. The sample comes from a study of shared clonotypes between healthy human individuals (dated by TCRdb to the early 2020s). The study in broad terms: Two women and a few men aged 18 to 49 years were included in the cohort. Per donor, three plates each were used for CD4 naive and CD4 memory, two for CD8 naive, and one for CD8 memory. Blood TCR repertoires of 5 or 6 healthy adults were deeply sequenced to estimate repertoire size and the extent of clonotype sharing between individuals. Different laboratories and diverse techniques were used to prepare libraries and sequence TCR repertoires, to increase sequencing depth and limit assay-specific biases. Leukapheresis yielded between about 0.8 and 9.5 billion PBMCs per donor. Beyond this particular receptor, the publication reports: Larger estimated clonotype richness was generally found for naive subsets than for memory subsets. When a handful of donors were compared, the shared fraction of clonotypes was 5% to 6.5% for naive CD4, roughly 3.3% for naive CD8, about 2.4% for memory CD4, and 0.4% for memory CD8. Pairwise subsampling indicated that sequencing depth was expected to affect the degree of clonotype sharing among donors. Sampling was limited to blood, and TCR repertoires in tissue likely differ from TCR repertoires in blood. The small number of donors limited the genetic and exposure-history diversity represented. Higher generation probabilities were observed for clonotypes shared by all four sorted-subset donors than for non-shared clonotypes. Incomplete sequencing was indicated by rarefaction of sorted-subset datasets, despite the large sequencing depth.

CD8 naive samples consisted of CD45RO-negative cells that were positively selected for CCR7, yielding a CD45RA+CCR7+ population without TemRA cells. Healthy HIV-negative adults with no recently reported acute infections or vaccinations were included as donors. Only Caucasian adults living in Nashville, Tennessee, USA were represented among the donors. After blood collection by leukapheresis, PBMCs were isolated using Ficoll-Histopaque density gradient centrifugation and then cryopreserved in the vapor phase of liquid nitrogen. Analytical flow cytometry was used to check the purity and quantity of every magnetically sorted T cell population. From each sorted fraction, genomic DNA was isolated and quantified by UV absorbance on a Nanodrop 2000c. Using the deep immunoSEQ assay, multiplex PCR amplified TCR CDR3 regions from genomic DNA. For each cell subset, the extracted genomic DNA was distributed evenly across all wells of several immunoSEQ 96-well plates, and each plate served as one replicate. For sorted subsets, 200 to 250 ng of genomic DNA, equivalent to around 30,000 T cell genomes, went into each replicate PCR. The purified libraries were quantified using a Qubit 3.0 fluorometer, sized with a Bioanalyzer 2100, and then quantified again using the KAPA Library Quantification kit. Each immunoSEQ 96-well plate was sequenced on its own single-read 150-cycle Illumina NextSeq 550 flow cell. Regarding the original processing steps: The immunoSEQ output contained only junctional sequences without quality scores, so filtering could not match that applied to full-length reads. Sequences were annotated with PyIR, a Python wrapper for IgBLAST v1.9, and V/J genes and CDR3 were assigned using IMGT germline references. Reads were removed for weak V/J assignments (E-value above 1e-6), missing CDR3, stop codons, out-of-frame junctions, or ambiguous translated residues. V3J clonotypes were defined as sequences sharing the same inferred V gene, J gene, and CDR3 amino acid sequence. Percentage overlap between repertoires was calculated by dividing the number of shared unique clonotypes by the size of the smaller repertoire. RTK rarefaction, the Chao1 estimator, and Recon v2.1 estimates of unobserved clonotypes were used to assess repertoire richness. For all TCRbeta clonotypes obtained by the gDNA method from four donors, generation probabilities were computed with OLGA. In its TCRdb copy, this immuneACCESS table keeps in-frame sequences only and misses some clones. Where compared with another copy, unresolved V genes explain less than half of these, and the others have no known cause. D and trimming come from the DNA, and the V and J calls and clone size come from that table. A total of some 1,900,000 clones appear in this sample, over 85% of them only once. The ten largest clones capture 0.9% to 1.5% of the sample.

Material for sequencing was naive CD8+ T cells sorted from blood. The sample's cell subset or site, from its label and the paper: CD45RA+CCR7+. This chain joins TRBV7-9 to TRBJ1-5; a tentative D match to TRBD1 spans 6 bases. The origin of this receptor is a man aged 18 to 29 in good health. This receptor has the CDR3 CASSTWTVDSNQPQHF. The sequenced DNA: TGTGCCAGCAGCACTTGGACAGTTGATAGCAATCAGCCCCAGCATTTT.